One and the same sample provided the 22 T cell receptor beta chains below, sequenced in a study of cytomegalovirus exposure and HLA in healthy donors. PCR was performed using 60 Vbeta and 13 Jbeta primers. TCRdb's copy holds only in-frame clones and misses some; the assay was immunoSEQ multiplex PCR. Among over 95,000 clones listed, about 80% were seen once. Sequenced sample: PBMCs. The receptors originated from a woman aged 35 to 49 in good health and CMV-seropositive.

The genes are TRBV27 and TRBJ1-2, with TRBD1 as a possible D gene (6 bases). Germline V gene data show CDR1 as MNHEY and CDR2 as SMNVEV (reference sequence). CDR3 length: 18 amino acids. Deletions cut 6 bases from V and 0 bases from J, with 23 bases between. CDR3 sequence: CASSPPGQILNSNYGYTF. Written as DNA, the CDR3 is TGTGCCAGCAGCCCACCGGGACAAATACTAAATTCTAACTATGGCTACACCTTC.

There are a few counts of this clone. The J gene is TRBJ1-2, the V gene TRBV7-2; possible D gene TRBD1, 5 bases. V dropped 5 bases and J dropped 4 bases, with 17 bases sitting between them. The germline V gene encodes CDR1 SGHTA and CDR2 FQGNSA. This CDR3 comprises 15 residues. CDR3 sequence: CASSTDAGGGYGYTF. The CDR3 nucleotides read TGTGCCAGCAGCACGGACGCGGGGGGGGGCTATGGCTACACCTTC. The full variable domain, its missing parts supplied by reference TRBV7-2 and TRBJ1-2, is GAGVSQSPSNKVTEKGKDVELRCDPISGHTALYWYRQSLGQGLEFLIYFQGNSAPDKSGLPSDRFSAERTGGSVSTLTIQRTQQEDSAVYLCASSTDAGGGYGYTFGSGTRLTVV.

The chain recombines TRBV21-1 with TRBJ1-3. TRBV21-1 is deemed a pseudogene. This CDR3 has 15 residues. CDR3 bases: TGTGCCAGCAGCAAAGTCCGTAACTCTGGAAACACCATATATTTT. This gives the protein CASSKVRNSGNTIYF.

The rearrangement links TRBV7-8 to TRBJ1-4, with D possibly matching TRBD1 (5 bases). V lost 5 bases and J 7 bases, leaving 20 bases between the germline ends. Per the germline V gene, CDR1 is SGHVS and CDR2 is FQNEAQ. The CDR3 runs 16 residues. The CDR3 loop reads CASSVRAAGNAEKLFF. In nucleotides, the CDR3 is TGTGCCAGCAGCGTTAGGGCGGCAGGGAATGCTGAAAAACTGTTTTTT.

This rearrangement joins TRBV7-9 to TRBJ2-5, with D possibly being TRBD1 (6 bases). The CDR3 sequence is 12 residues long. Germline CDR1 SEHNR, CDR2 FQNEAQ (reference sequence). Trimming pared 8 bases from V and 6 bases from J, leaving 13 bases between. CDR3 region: CASEGGRKTQYF. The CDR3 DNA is TGTGCCAGCGAAGGGGGTCGAAAGACCCAGTACTTC.

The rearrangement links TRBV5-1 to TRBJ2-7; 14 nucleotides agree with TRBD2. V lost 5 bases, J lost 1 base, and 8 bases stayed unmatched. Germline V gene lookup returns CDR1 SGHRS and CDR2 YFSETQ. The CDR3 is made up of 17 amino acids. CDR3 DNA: TGCGCCAGCAGTTCCGGACTAGCGGGGGGTTTATCCTACGAGCAGTACTTC. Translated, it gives CASSSGLAGGLSYEQYF.

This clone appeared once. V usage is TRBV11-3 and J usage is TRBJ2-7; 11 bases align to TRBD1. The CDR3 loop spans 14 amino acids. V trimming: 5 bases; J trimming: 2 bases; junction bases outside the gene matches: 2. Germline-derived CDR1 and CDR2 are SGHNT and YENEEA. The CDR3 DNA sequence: TGTGCCAGCAGCCCGGGACAGGGGGCCTACGAGCAGTACTTC. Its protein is CASSPGQGAYEQYF.

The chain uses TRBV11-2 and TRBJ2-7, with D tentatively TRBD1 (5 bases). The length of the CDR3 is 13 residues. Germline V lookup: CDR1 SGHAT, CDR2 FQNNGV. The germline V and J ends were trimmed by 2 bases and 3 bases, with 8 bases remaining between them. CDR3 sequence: CASSLTGYYEQYF. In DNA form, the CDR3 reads TGTGCCAGCAGCTTAACAGGATACTACGAGCAGTACTTC.

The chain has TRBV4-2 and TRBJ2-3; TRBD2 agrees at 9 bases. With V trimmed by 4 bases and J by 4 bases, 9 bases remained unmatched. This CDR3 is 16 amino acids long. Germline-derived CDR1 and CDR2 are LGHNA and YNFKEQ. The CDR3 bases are TGTGCCAGCAGCCGACAGGGACTAGCCCTCCCAGATACGCAGTATTTT. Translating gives CASSRQGLALPDTQYF.

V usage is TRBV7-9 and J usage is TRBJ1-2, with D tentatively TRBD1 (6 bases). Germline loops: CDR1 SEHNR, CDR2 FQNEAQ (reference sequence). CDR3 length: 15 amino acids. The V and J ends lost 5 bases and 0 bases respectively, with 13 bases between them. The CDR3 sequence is CASSLDRSANYGYTF. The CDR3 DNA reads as TGTGCCAGCAGCCTTGACAGGTCAGCTAACTATGGCTACACCTTC.

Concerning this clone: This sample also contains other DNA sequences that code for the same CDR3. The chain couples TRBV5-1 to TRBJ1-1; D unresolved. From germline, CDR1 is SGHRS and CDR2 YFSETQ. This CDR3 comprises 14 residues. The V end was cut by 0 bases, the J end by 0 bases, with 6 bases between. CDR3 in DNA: TGCGCCAGCAGCTTGGCGGGTATGAACACTGAAGCTTTCTTT. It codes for CASSLAGMNTEAFF.

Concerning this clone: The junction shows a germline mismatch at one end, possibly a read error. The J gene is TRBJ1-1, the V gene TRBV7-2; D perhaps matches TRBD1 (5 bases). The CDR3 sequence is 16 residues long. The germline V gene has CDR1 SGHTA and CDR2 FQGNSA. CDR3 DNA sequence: TGTGCCAACAGCTTAGTTCAGCGGGGCATGAACACTGAAGCTTTCTTT. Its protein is CANSLVQRGMNTEAFF.

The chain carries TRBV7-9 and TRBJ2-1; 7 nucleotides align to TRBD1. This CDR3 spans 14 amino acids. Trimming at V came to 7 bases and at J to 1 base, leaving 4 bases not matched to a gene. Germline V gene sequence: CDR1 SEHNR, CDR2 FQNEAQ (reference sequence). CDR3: CASTTTGSYNEQFF. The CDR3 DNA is TGTGCCAGCACCACGACAGGGTCCTACAATGAGCAGTTCTTC.

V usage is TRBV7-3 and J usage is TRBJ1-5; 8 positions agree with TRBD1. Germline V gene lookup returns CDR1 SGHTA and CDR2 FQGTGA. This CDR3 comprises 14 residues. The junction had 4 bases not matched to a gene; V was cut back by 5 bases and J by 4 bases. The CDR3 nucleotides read TGTGCCAGCAGCCCTCAGGGGGCAAATCAGCCCCAGCATTTT. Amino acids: CASSPQGANQPQHF.

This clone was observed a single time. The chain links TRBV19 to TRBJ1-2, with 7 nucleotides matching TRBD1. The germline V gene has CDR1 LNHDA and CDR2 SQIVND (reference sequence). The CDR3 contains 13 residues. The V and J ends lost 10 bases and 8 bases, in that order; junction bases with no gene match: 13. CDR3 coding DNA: TGTGCCACCTTGGACAGGTGGGAAATGGGCTACACCTTC. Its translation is CATLDRWEMGYTF.

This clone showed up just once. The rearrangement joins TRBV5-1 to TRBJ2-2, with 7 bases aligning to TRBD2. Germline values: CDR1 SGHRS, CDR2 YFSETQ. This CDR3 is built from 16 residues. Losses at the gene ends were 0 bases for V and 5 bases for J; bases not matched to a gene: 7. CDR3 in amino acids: CASSLGASGNTGELFF. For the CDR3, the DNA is TGCGCCAGCAGCTTGGGGGCTAGCGGAAATACCGGGGAGCTGTTTTTT.

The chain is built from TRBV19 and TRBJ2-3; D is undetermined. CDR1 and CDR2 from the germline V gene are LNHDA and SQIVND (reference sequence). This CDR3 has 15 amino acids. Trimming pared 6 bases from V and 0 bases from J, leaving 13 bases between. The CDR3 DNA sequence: TGTGCCAGTAGAGATAGACACCAGAGCACAGATACGCAGTATTTT. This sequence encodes CASRDRHQSTDTQYF.

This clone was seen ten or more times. In nucleotides, the CDR3 is TGCGCCAGCAGCTTTTTCAACAGGGACACTGAAGCTTTCTTT. This gives the protein CASSFFNRDTEAFF. The chain has TRBV4-1 and TRBJ1-1, with D perhaps TRBD1 (6 bases). Looked up from germline, CDR1 is MGHRA and CDR2 is YSYEKL. V shed 5 bases and J shed 3 bases, with 13 bases lying between them. The CDR3 consists of 14 residues.

CDR3 residues: CASSGRWTIEQYF. The CDR3 DNA reads as TGTGCCAGCTCCGGACGTTGGACAATCGAGCAGTACTTC. This chain uses TRBV28 with TRBJ2-7; D is possibly TRBD1 (5 bases). Germline CDR1 MDHEN, CDR2 SYDVKM. The germline V and J ends were trimmed by 8 bases and 6 bases, with 17 bases remaining between them. The CDR3 sequence is 13 residues long.

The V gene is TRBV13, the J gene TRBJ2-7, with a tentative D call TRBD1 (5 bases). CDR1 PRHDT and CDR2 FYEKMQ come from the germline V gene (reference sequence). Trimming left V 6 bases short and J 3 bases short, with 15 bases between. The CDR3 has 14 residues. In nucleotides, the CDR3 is TGTGCCAGCAGTTTTTCCCCGACAGACTACGAGCAGTACTTC. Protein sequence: CASSFSPTDYEQYF.

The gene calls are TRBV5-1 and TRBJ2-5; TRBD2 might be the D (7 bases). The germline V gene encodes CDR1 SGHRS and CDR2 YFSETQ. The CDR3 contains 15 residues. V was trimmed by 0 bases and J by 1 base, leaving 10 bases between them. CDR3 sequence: CASSLVGGAQETQYF. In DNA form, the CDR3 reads TGCGCCAGCAGCTTGGTGGGGGGGGCCCAAGAGACCCAGTACTTC.

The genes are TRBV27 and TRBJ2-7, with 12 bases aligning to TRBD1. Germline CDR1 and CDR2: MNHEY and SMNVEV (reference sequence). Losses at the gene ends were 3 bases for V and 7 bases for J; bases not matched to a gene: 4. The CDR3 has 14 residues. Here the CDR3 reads CASSLGQGAYEQYF. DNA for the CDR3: TGTGCCAGCAGTTTGGGACAGGGGGCTTATGAGCAGTACTTC.